A selection of T cell receptor beta chains follows, all from one sample in a study of cytomegalovirus exposure and HLA in healthy donors. Only in-frame clones appear in the TCRdb table, and some are missing; sequencing was by immunoSEQ multiplex PCR. The table lists some 110,000 clones, about 75% of them singletons. The material sequenced was PBMCs. The receptors derive from a man in his 60s in good health and CMV-seropositive. CDR3s include the opening cysteine and the closing phenylalanine or tryptophan. Fields, in order: D gene, CDR3 length, V gene, J gene, clone size, CDR3 DNA, CDR3 protein. D genes are given only for firm matches. Size is stated for part of the rows, as once, few or many counts, or as a class when the clone is expanded.

d_gene: .
len: 16
v_gene: TRBV4-2
j_gene: TRBJ1-6
abundance: .
CDR3nt: TGTGCCAGCAGCCAAGAAATTCGCAGATCCAATTCACCCCTCCACTTT
CDR3aa: CASSQEIRRSNSPLHF

d_gene: TRBD1
len: 13
v_gene: TRBV2
j_gene: TRBJ1-6
abundance: .
CDR3nt: TGTGCCAGAAACGGACAGGGGGATTCACCCCTCCACTTT
CDR3aa: CARNGQGDSPLHF

d_gene: TRBD2
len: 18
v_gene: TRBV6-1
j_gene: TRBJ2-5
abundance: .
CDR3nt: TGTGCCAGCAGTGAAGCAGGCTGGTCCAGCGGGACTCAAGAGACCCAGTACTTC
CDR3aa: CASSEAGWSSGTQETQYF

d_gene: .
len: 15
v_gene: TRBV5-1
j_gene: TRBJ1-3
abundance: .
CDR3nt: TGCGCCAGCAGCTCACAGGGAAGCGCAGGAAACACCATATATTTT
CDR3aa: CASSSQGSAGNTIYF

d_gene: TRBD1
len: 16
v_gene: TRBV4-1
j_gene: TRBJ1-6
abundance: .
CDR3nt: TGCGCCAGCAGATTCACCGGGACAGGGGATAATTCACCCCTCCACTTT
CDR3aa: CASRFTGTGDNSPLHF

d_gene: TRBD1
len: 15
v_gene: TRBV27
j_gene: TRBJ2-7
abundance: .
CDR3nt: TGTGCCAGCAGTCGGACAGGGGCCCTCTCCTACGAGCAGTACTTC
CDR3aa: CASSRTGALSYEQYF

d_gene: .
len: 14
v_gene: TRBV7-9
j_gene: TRBJ1-2
abundance: .
CDR3nt: TGTTCCAGCAGCCGAAACCTAGGGGCGGAGGGCTACACCTTC
CDR3aa: CSSSRNLGAEGYTF

d_gene: TRBD2
len: 16
v_gene: TRBV5-6
j_gene: TRBJ2-1
abundance: few
CDR3nt: TGTGCCAGCAGCAGGCCCGGGACTAGCGGGGGCAATGAGCAGTTCTTC
CDR3aa: CASSRPGTSGGNEQFF

d_gene: .
len: 12
v_gene: TRBV29-1
j_gene: TRBJ2-5
abundance: .
CDR3nt: TGCAGCGTTGAAGAACAGCAAGAGACCCAGTACTTC
CDR3aa: CSVEEQQETQYF

d_gene: TRBD1
len: 16
v_gene: TRBV4-2
j_gene: TRBJ2-1
abundance: .
CDR3nt: TGTGCCAGCAGCCCTGGACAGGGAGGATTATCTAATGAGCAGTTCTTC
CDR3aa: CASSPGQGGLSNEQFF

d_gene: TRBD1
len: 13
v_gene: TRBV28
j_gene: TRBJ1-1
abundance: .
CDR3nt: TGTGCCTTAACCGGGACAGAGAACACTGAAGCTTTCTTT
CDR3aa: CALTGTENTEAFF

d_gene: .
len: 12
v_gene: TRBV29-1
j_gene: TRBJ1-2
abundance: .
CDR3nt: TGCAGCTTTAGGACGGGGAGCTATGGCTACACCTTC
CDR3aa: CSFRTGSYGYTF

d_gene: .
len: 12
v_gene: TRBV21-1
j_gene: TRBJ1-1
abundance: .
CDR3nt: TGTGCCAGCAGCGCAGGACACAGACAAGCTTTCTTT
CDR3aa: CASSAGHRQAFF

d_gene: .
len: 16
v_gene: TRBV6-4
j_gene: TRBJ1-1
abundance: .
CDR3nt: TGTGCCAGCAGTGAGGATGGGGCGCGGGGTGACACTGAAGCTTTCTTT
CDR3aa: CASSEDGARGDTEAFF

d_gene: TRBD1
len: 17
v_gene: TRBV4-1
j_gene: TRBJ2-4
abundance: .
CDR3nt: TGCGCCAGCAGTTACTCACAGGGGGCTAACGCCAAAAACATTCAGTACTTC
CDR3aa: CASSYSQGANAKNIQYF

d_gene: TRBD1
len: 14
v_gene: TRBV7-3
j_gene: TRBJ2-5
abundance: .
CDR3nt: TGTGCCAGCAGCTCCAGACAGGGGAGAGAGACCCAGTACTTC
CDR3aa: CASSSRQGRETQYF

d_gene: .
len: 15
v_gene: TRBV15
j_gene: TRBJ2-5
abundance: .
CDR3nt: TGTGCCACCAGCGGCACGGACAGTAGCCAAGAGACCCAGTACTTC
CDR3aa: CATSGTDSSQETQYF